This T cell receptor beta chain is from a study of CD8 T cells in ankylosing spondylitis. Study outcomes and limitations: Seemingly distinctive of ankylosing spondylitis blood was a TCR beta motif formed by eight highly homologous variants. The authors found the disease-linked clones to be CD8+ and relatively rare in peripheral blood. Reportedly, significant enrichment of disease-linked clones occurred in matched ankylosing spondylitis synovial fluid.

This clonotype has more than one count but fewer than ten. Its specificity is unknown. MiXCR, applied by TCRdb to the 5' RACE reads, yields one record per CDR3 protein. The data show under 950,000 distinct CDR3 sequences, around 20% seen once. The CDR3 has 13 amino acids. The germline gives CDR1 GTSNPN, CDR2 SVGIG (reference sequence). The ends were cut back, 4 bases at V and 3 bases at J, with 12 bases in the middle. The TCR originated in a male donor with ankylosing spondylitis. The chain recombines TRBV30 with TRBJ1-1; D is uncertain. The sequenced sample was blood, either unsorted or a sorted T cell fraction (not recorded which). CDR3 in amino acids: CAWIPLAYTEAFF. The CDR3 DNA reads TGTGCCTGGATACCCCTGGCTTACACTGAAGCTTTCTTT.